The 25 T cell receptor beta chains listed next were all sequenced from one sample in a study of blood T cell repertoires in COVID-19. Generated by immunoSEQ multiplex PCR, the TCRdb table keeps only in-frame clones and is missing some. The sample carries 110,000 or so clones, about 88% recorded once. The sample taken for sequencing was peripheral blood. These receptors all come from a woman in her sixties or seventies who had recovered from COVID-19.

This sequence joins TRBV15 and TRBJ1-4; D remains unclear. The CDR3 has 14 amino acids. Deletions cut 8 bases from V and 3 bases from J, with 13 bases between. Germline V gives CDR1 LNHNV, CDR2 YYDKDF (reference sequence). CDR3 sequence: CATRRRGANEKLFF. The CDR3 bases are TGTGCCACCCGGCGACGGGGTGCTAATGAAAAACTGTTTTTT.

The chain couples TRBV4-3 to TRBJ1-2; TRBD1 aligns across 7 bases. CDR3 size: 16 residues. The V gene end was trimmed by 1 base and the J gene end by 4 bases; junction bases not matched to a gene: 9. Germline assignment: CDR1 LGHNA and CDR2 YSLEER. CDR3 sequence reads: CASSQVSGGQSYGYTF. CDR3 nucleotide sequence: TGCGCCAGCAGCCAAGTCTCTGGGGGACAGAGCTATGGCTACACCTTC.

The rearrangement uses TRBV7-3 and TRBJ1-6, with TRBD1 matching over 8 bases. V lost 5 bases and J lost 7; bases outside the gene matches: 4. Germline lookup yields CDR1 SGHTA and CDR2 FQGTGA. The CDR3 runs to 14 residues. Here the CDR3 reads CASSLNRGNSPLHF. For the CDR3, the DNA is TGTGCCAGCAGCCTAAACAGGGGGAATTCACCCCTCCACTTT.

The chain uses TRBV6-5 and TRBJ2-3; D unresolved. V was pared by 0 bases and J by 8 bases, with 9 bases between. The germline gives CDR1 MNHEY, CDR2 SVGAGI. The CDR3 runs to 13 residues. The CDR3 region has the DNA TGTGCCAGCAGTTACTCGGGCCCCGGTACGCAGTATTTT. Protein product: CASSYSGPGTQYF.

This clone has more than one count but fewer than ten. The chain combines TRBV30 with TRBJ1-2; D unclear. Per germline, CDR1 GTSNPN and CDR2 SVGIG (reference sequence). Trimming removed 6 bases from V and 0 bases from J, with 8 bases in between. This CDR3 is 12 amino acids long. The CDR3 DNA follows: TGTGCCTGCAGTCCAGCTAACTATGGCTACACCTTC. This translates into CACSPANYGYTF. The whole variable domain, filled in from reference TRBV30 and TRBJ1-2, reads SQTIHQWPATLVQPVGSPLSLECTVEGTSNPNLYWYRQAAGRGLQLLFYSVGIGQISSEVPQNLSASRPQDRQFILSSKKLLLSDSGFYLCACSPANYGYTFGSGTRLTVV.

This chain connects TRBV18 to TRBJ2-7; TRBD1 aligns across 7 bases. The CDR3 length is 13 residues. V was clipped by 9 bases and J by 2 bases; unmatched bases: 7. CDR1 is KGHSH, CDR2 LQKENI, per germline. The CDR3 region is CASQLGTAYEQYF. As DNA, the CDR3 is TGTGCCAGTCAGCTAGGGACAGCCTACGAGCAGTACTTC.

The chain joins TRBV28 to TRBJ1-5, with no clear D. The V end was cut by 2 bases, the J end by 5 bases, with 10 bases between. This CDR3 has 14 residues. Germline CDR1 and CDR2: MDHEN and SYDVKM. The CDR3: CASSLSRYHQPQHF. The CDR3 bases are TGTGCCAGCAGTTTAAGCAGGTATCATCAGCCCCAGCATTTT.

The chain has TRBV27 and TRBJ1-2, with D tentatively TRBD1 (6 bases). CDR3 length: 14 residues. V was shortened by 6 bases and J by 8 bases, with 19 bases between the two germline ends. The germline V gene encodes CDR1 MNHEY and CDR2 SMNVEV (reference sequence). The CDR3 loop reads CASSRFGGGRGYTF. The CDR3 region has the DNA TGTGCCAGCAGCCGCTTTGGGGGGGGGCGAGGCTACACCTTC.

The rearrangement links TRBV20-1 to TRBJ1-1; D remains ambiguous. This CDR3 contains 11 residues. V dropped 3 bases and J dropped 6 bases, with 8 bases sitting between them. Germline CDR1 DFQATT, CDR2 SNEGSKA (reference sequence). The CDR3 nucleotides read TGCAGTGCTAGGTACGGGGCTGAAGCTTTCTTT. Protein: CSARYGAEAFF.

The chain links TRBV2 to TRBJ1-2; 7 bases line up with TRBD1. The CDR3 is made up of 15 amino acids. Looked up from germline, CDR1 is SNHLY and CDR2 is FYNNEI. J was trimmed by 2 bases and V by 6 bases; bases with no gene match: 9. CDR3 region: CASSTRQGRNYGYTF. The CDR3 nucleotides read TGTGCCAGCAGCACCAGACAGGGCCGAAACTATGGCTACACCTTC.

The chain has TRBV6-5 and TRBJ1-2; 9 positions match TRBD1. V trimming: 6 bases; J trimming: 4 bases; junction bases outside the gene matches: 9. Germline-derived CDR1 and CDR2 are MNHEY and SVGAGI. This CDR3 has 15 amino acids. Written as DNA, the CDR3 is TGTGCCAGCAGCTCACCGGGACAGGGCCCCTATGGCTACACCTTC. This translates into CASSSPGQGPYGYTF.

The chain employs TRBV15 and TRBJ2-7, with D perhaps matching TRBD2 (6 bases). The CDR3 length is 15 residues. The V end lost 3 bases, the J end lost 3 bases, and 15 bases lay between the germline ends. Germline V lookup: CDR1 LNHNV, CDR2 YYDKDF (reference sequence). This chain's CDR3 is CATSRGKEGLYEQYF. The CDR3 region has the DNA TGTGCCACCAGCAGGGGGAAGGAGGGGCTCTACGAGCAGTACTTC.

The rearrangement links TRBV18 to TRBJ2-7; 11 bases are shared with TRBD1. The CDR3 extends over 14 amino acids. Germline V lookup: CDR1 KGHSH, CDR2 LQKENI. J lost 4 bases, V lost 3 bases, and 2 bases had no gene match. CDR3 amino acids: CASSPRDRGYEQYF. CDR3 DNA: TGTGCCAGCTCACCCCGGGACAGGGGGTACGAGCAGTACTTC.

The V call is TRBV28, the J call TRBJ1-1; D ambiguous. Germline CDR1 and CDR2: MDHEN and SYDVKM. This CDR3 comprises 12 residues. V was cut by 3 bases and J by 7 bases, with 9 bases left in between. In DNA form, the CDR3 reads TGTGCCAGCAGTTTGAGAGGGAGTGAAGCTTTCTTT. Its protein product is CASSLRGSEAFF.

This chain links TRBV28 with TRBJ2-3; D is undetermined. V dropped 4 bases and J dropped 7 bases, with 12 bases sitting between them. The V gene's germline CDR1 is MDHEN and CDR2 SYDVKM. There are 13 residues in the CDR3. This CDR3 reads CASSWASTHTQYF. CDR3 nucleotide sequence: TGTGCCAGCAGTTGGGCCTCCACGCATACGCAGTATTTT. Together with reference TRBV28 and TRBJ2-3, the CDR3 gives the full variable domain: DVKVTQSSRYLVKRTGEKVFLECVQDMDHENMFWYRQDPGLGLRLIYFSYDVKMKEKGDIPEGYSVSREKKERFSLILESASTNQTSMYLCASSWASTHTQYFGPGTRLTVL.

The CDR3 here is CASSQGAGQPQHF. CDR3 nucleotides: TGTGCCAGCAGCCAAGGAGCAGGCCAGCCCCAGCATTTT. The V and J genes are TRBV14 and TRBJ1-5, with D hard to call. V shed 1 base and J shed 7 bases, with 8 bases lying between them. The CDR3 contains 13 residues. Looked up from germline, CDR1 is SGHDN and CDR2 is FVKESK. Full variable domain (rest looked up from reference TRBV14 and TRBJ1-5): EAGVTQFPSHSVIEKGQTVTLRCDPISGHDNLYWYRRVMGKEIKFLLHFVKESKQDESGMPNNRFLAERTGGTYSTLKVQPAELEDSGVYFCASSQGAGQPQHFGDGTRLSIL.

The chain couples TRBV19 to TRBJ2-7; D is possibly TRBD2 (5 bases). Trimming removed 3 bases from V and 2 bases from J, with 14 bases in between. Germline V gene data show CDR1 as LNHDA and CDR2 as SQIVND (reference sequence). The CDR3 has 15 amino acids. The CDR3 nucleotides read TGTGCCAGTAGTATGGAAGGACTCCCCCCCTACGAGCAGTACTTC. Encoded protein: CASSMEGLPPYEQYF.

This rearrangement joins TRBV28 to TRBJ1-5; D might be TRBD1 (6 bases). Trimming shortened V by 3 bases and J by 5 bases, and 17 bases separated the two germline ends. Germline values: CDR1 MDHEN, CDR2 SYDVKM. The length of the CDR3 is 16 residues. The CDR3 reads CASSFGNRGQYQPQHF. For the CDR3, the DNA is TGTGCCAGCAGTTTCGGGAACCGAGGACAGTATCAGCCCCAGCATTTT.

The V gene is TRBV20-1, the J gene TRBJ2-5, with 8 bases that match TRBD2. In germline, CDR1 is DFQATT, CDR2 SNEGSKA (reference sequence). Germline trimming cut 3 bases from V and 4 bases from J; bases unmatched to any gene: 7. The CDR3 is made up of 14 amino acids. CDR3 DNA: TGCAGTGCTAGTGCCGGACTAGCAGGAGAGACCCAGTACTTC. It yields the protein CSASAGLAGETQYF.

The chain uses TRBV28 and TRBJ1-2; tentative D call: TRBD1 (5 bases). V was cut by 2 bases and J by 6 bases, with 13 bases left in between. The CDR3 loop spans 14 amino acids. From germline, CDR1 is MDHEN and CDR2 SYDVKM. CDR3 amino acids: CASSLTNRLNGYTF. DNA of the CDR3: TGTGCCAGCAGTTTAACGAACAGGCTTAATGGCTACACCTTC.

The V and J genes are TRBV19 and TRBJ2-7; no reliable D call. This CDR3 has 14 amino acids. Deletions cut 3 bases from V and 0 bases from J, with 9 bases between. The germline CDR1 and CDR2 sequences are LNHDA and SQIVND (reference sequence). In nucleotides, the CDR3 is TGTGCCAGTAGTATTCGGCGGAACTCCTACGAGCAGTACTTC. Amino acid sequence: CASSIRRNSYEQYF.

The rearrangement joins TRBV5-1 to TRBJ1-2, with D hard to call. Germline V gives CDR1 SGHRS, CDR2 YFSETQ. V lost 0 bases and J 2 bases, leaving 5 bases between the germline ends. This CDR3 contains 13 residues. DNA for the CDR3: TGCGCCAGCAGCTTGGACCAGAACTATGGCTACACCTTC. This sequence encodes CASSLDQNYGYTF.

This chain uses TRBV2 with TRBJ1-1; 7 nucleotides line up with TRBD1. The CDR3 length is 14 residues. V gave up 4 bases and J gave up 6 bases; unmatched junction bases: 8. Germline CDR1 and CDR2: SNHLY and FYNNEI. The CDR3 is CASSGPRQGSEAFF. DNA for the CDR3: TGTGCCAGCAGTGGCCCGCGACAGGGATCTGAAGCTTTCTTT. The full variable domain, rest sourced from reference TRBV2 and TRBJ1-1, is EPEVTQTPSHQVTQMGQEVILRCVPISNHLYFYWYRQILGQKVEFLVSFYNNEISEKSEIFDDQFSVERPDGSNFTLKIRSTKLEDSAMYFCASSGPRQGSEAFFGQGTRLTVV.

V and J are TRBV7-2 and TRBJ2-5; D unclear. V lost 0 bases and J lost 2, with 13 bases in between. Germline V gene lookup returns CDR1 SGHTA and CDR2 FQGNSA. This CDR3 region has 16 residues. The CDR3 sequence is CASSLATRSGQETQYF. The CDR3 DNA sequence: TGTGCCAGCAGCTTAGCCACGAGGTCTGGGCAAGAGACCCAGTACTTC. Full variable domain (outside the CDR3, taken from reference TRBV7-2 and TRBJ2-5): GAGVSQSPSNKVTEKGKDVELRCDPISGHTALYWYRQSLGQGLEFLIYFQGNSAPDKSGLPSDRFSAERTGGSVSTLTIQRTQQEDSAVYLCASSLATRSGQETQYFGPGTRLLVL.

The table lists this clone with a count of one. V is TRBV25-1 and J is TRBJ2-7, with D hard to call. Looked up from germline, CDR1 is MGHDK and CDR2 is SYGVNS. The V gene lost 6 bases and the J gene lost 3 bases, with 18 bases spanning the gap. This CDR3 has 15 residues. CDR3 bases: TGTGCCAGCAGCGCCAAGGTTGGCAGGAACTACGAGCAGTACTTC. It translates to CASSAKVGRNYEQYF.